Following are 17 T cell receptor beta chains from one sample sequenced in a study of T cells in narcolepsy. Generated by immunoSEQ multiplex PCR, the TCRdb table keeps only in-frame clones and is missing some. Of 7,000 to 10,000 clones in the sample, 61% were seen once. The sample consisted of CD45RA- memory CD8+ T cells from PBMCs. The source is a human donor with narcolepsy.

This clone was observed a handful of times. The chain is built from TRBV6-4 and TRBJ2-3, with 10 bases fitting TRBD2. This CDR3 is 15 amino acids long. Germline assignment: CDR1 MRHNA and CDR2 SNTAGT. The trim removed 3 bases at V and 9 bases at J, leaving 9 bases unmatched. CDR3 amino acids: CASSELAGRLDTQYF. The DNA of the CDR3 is TGTGCCAGCAGTGAACTAGCGGGGAGGTTAGACACGCAGTATTTT.

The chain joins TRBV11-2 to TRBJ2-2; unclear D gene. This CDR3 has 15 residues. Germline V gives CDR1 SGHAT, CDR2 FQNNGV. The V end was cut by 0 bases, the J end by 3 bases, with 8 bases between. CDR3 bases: TGTGCCAGCAGCTTAGATGTGACGGACACCGGGGAGCTGTTTTTT. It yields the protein CASSLDVTDTGELFF.

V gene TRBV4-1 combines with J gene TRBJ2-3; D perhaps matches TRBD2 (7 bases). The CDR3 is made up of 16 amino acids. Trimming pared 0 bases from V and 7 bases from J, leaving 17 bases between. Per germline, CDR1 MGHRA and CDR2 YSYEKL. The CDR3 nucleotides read TGCGCCAGCAGCCAAGATGGGAGGGGGACTCCAAATACGCAGTATTTT. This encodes CASSQDGRGTPNTQYF.

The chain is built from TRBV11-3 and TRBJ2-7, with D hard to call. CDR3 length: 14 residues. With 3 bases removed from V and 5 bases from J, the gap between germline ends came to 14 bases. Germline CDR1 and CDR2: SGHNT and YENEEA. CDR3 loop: CASSFLSHPNEQYF. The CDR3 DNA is TGTGCCAGCAGCTTCCTCTCCCATCCGAACGAGCAGTACTTC.

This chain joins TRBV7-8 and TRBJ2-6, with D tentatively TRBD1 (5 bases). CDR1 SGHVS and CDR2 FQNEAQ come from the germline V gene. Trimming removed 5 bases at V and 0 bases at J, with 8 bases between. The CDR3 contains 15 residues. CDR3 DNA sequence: TGTGCCAGCAGCGAGACAGCCTCTGGGGCCAACGTCCTGACTTTC. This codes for CASSETASGANVLTF. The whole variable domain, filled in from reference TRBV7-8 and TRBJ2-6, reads GAGVSQSPRYKVAKRGQDVALRCDPISGHVSLFWYQQALGQGPEFLTYFQNEAQLDKSGLPSDRFFAERPEGSVSTLKIQRTQQEDSAVYLCASSETASGANVLTFGAGSRLTVL.

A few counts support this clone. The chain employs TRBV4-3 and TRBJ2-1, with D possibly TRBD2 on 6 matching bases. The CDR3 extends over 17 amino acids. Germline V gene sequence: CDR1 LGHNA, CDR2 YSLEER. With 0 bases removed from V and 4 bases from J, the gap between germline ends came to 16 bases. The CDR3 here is CASSQEEGLGIYNEQFF. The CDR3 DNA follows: TGCGCCAGCAGCCAAGAGGAGGGGCTCGGCATATACAATGAGCAGTTCTTC.

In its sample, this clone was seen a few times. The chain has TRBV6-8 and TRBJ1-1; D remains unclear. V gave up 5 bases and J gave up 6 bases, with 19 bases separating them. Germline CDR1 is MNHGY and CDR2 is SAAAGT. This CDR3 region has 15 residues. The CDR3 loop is CASSERPDGEAEAFF. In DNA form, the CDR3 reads TGTGCCAGCAGTGAGAGGCCGGATGGGGAGGCTGAAGCTTTCTTT.

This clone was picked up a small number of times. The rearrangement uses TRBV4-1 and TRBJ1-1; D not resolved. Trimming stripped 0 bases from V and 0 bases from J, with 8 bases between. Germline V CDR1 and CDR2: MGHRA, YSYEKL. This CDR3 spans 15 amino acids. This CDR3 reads CASSQEKGLNTEAFF. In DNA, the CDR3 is TGCGCCAGCAGCCAAGAGAAGGGATTGAACACTGAAGCTTTCTTT.

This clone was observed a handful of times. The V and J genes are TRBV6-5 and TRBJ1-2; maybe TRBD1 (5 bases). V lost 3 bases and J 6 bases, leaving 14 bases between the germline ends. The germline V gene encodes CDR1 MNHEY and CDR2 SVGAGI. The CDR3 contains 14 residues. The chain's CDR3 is CASSYSPRAHGYTF. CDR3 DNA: TGTGCCAGCAGTTATTCTCCCAGGGCCCATGGCTACACCTTC.

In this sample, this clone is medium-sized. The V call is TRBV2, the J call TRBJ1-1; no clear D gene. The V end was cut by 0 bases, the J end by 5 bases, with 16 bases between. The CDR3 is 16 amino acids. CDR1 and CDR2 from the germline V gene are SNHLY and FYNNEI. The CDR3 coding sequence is TGTGCCAGCAGTGAAGCGGTGGGGATGAGAGGGACTGAAGCTTTCTTT. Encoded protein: CASSEAVGMRGTEAFF.

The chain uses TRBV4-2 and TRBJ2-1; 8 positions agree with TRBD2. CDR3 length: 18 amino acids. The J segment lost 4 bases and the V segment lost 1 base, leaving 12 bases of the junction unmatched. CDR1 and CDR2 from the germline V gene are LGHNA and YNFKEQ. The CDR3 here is CASSQVVIGGADYNEQFF. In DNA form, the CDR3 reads TGTGCCAGCAGCCAAGTCGTCATCGGGGGGGCAGATTACAATGAGCAGTTCTTC.

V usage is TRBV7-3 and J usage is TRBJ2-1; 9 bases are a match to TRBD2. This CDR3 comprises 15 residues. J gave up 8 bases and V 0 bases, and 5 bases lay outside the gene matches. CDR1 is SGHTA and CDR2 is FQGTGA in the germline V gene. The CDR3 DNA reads TGTGCCAGCAGCTTAACGCTAGCGGGGTATGATGAGCAGTTCTTC. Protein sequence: CASSLTLAGYDEQFF.

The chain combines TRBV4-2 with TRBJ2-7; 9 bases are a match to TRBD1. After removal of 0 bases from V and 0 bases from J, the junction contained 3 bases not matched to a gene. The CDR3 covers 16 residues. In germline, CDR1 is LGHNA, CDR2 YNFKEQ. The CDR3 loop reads CASSQDEGQGSYEQYF. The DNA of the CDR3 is TGTGCCAGCAGCCAAGATGAGGGACAGGGCTCCTACGAGCAGTACTTC.

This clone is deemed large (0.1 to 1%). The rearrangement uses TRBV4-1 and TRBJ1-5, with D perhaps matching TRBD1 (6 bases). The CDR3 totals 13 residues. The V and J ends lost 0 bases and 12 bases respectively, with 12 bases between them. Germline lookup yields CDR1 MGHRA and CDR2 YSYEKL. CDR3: CASSQDQGLFQHF. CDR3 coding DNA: TGCGCCAGCAGCCAAGATCAGGGGCTGTTCCAGCATTTT.

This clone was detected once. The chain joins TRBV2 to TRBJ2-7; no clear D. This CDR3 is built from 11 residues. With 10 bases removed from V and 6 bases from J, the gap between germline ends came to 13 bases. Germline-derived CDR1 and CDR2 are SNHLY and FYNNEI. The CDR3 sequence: CATSRASEQYF. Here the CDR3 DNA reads TGTGCCACGTCGAGAGCGAGCGAGCAGTACTTC.

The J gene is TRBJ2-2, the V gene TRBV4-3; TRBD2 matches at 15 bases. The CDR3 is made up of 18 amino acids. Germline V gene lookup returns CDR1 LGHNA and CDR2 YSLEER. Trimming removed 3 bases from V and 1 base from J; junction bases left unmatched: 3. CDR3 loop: CASSQGLAGGRNTGELFF. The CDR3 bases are TGCGCCAGCAGCCAGGGACTAGCGGGGGGCAGGAACACCGGGGAGCTGTTTTTT.

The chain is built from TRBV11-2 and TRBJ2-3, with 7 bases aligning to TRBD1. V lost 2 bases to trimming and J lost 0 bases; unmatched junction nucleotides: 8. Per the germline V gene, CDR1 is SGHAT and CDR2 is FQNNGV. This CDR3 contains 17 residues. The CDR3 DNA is TGTGCCAGCAGCTTAAAGACCGGGACAGCGAGCACAGATACGCAGTATTTT. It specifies CASSLKTGTASTDTQYF.